The 21 T cell receptor beta chains reported below all come from one sample, sequenced in a study of T-cell reconstitution after alpha-beta-depleted transplantation in children. Unique molecular identifiers tagged the TCRbeta library. In TCRdb, the PCR reads were re-called with MiXCR into one record per CDR3 protein. The sample consists of nearly 400,000 distinct CDR3 sequences, around 21% of them appearing once. The material was PBMCs from the stem cell graft donor, obtained from the stem cell graft. Receptors originate from a human donor who donated a stem cell graft to a child with acute myeloid leukemia.

The chain has TRBV12-3 or TRBV12-4 and TRBJ2-3; 9 nucleotides align to TRBD1. This CDR3 is 15 amino acids long. Trimming cost V 6 bases and J 1 base; bases outside gene matches: 5. In DNA, the CDR3 is TGTGCCAGCAGAACAGGGGGCGCAGGCACAGATACGCAGTATTTT. Translating it yields CASRTGGAGTDTQYF.

This clonotype was counted only a few times. The chain employs TRBV3-1 and TRBJ2-1; D tentatively reads TRBD1 or TRBD2 (5 bases each). CDR1 and CDR2 (germline): LGHDT, YNNKEL (reference sequence). V lost 0 bases, J lost 6 bases, and 6 bases lay in between. CDR3 length equals 13 residues. The CDR3 here is CASSQDGGNEQFF. The CDR3 DNA reads as TGTGCCAGCAGCCAAGATGGGGGCAATGAGCAGTTCTTC.

This clonotype has a handful of counts. The rearrangement links TRBV29-1 to TRBJ2-7, with a tentative D call TRBD1 (6 bases). The CDR3 loop spans 12 amino acids. V gave up 4 bases and J gave up 5 bases, with 12 bases separating them. In germline, CDR1 is SQVTM, CDR2 ANQGSEA. The CDR3 coding sequence is TGCAGCGTTGGGCCACAGGGTAACGAGCAGTACTTC. This gives the protein CSVGPQGNEQYF.

This clonotype was picked up a small number of times. The chain is built from TRBV5-1 and TRBJ2-7; 10 bases map to TRBD2. The CDR3 totals 15 residues. Germline V gene data show CDR1 as SGHRS and CDR2 as YFSETQ. V lost 3 bases, J lost 6 bases, and 9 bases stayed unmatched. The CDR3, as DNA: TGCGCCAGCAGCTCGATTCCGGGACTAGCGAGCGAGCAGTACTTC. Translation: CASSSIPGLASEQYF. The variable domain in full, completed from reference TRBV5-1 and TRBJ2-7, reads KAGVTQTPRYLIKTRGQQVTLSCSPISGHRSVSWYQQTPGQGLQFLFEYFSETQRNKGNFPGRFSGRQFSNSRSEMNVSTLELGDSALYLCASSSIPGLASEQYFGPGTRLTVT.

In its sample, this clonotype was seen a few times. J is TRBJ2-6 and V is TRBV11-2, with 7 bases matching TRBD1. Looked up from germline, CDR1 is SGHAT and CDR2 is FQNNGV. Trimming took 0 bases from V and 1 from J; bases not matched to a gene: 6. The CDR3 has 18 residues. This CDR3 is CASSLEHRGGSGANVLTF. As DNA, the CDR3 is TGTGCCAGCAGCTTAGAGCACAGGGGTGGGTCTGGGGCCAACGTCCTGACTTTC.

The V gene is TRBV3-1, the J gene TRBJ2-1; D remains unclear. The CDR3 runs to 14 residues. Trimming shortened V by 4 bases and J by 5 bases, and 12 bases separated the two germline ends. Germline V CDR1 and CDR2: LGHDT, YNNKEL (reference sequence). DNA of the CDR3: TGTGCCAGCAGCCGAAGGAGTGCCCACAATGAGCAGTTCTTC. Translated: CASSRRSAHNEQFF.

The chain links TRBV5-1 to TRBJ2-7; D not certain. The CDR3 is made up of 14 amino acids. Germline CDR1 and CDR2: SGHRS and YFSETQ. Trimming took off 0 bases at V and 3 bases at J, with 10 bases between the two ends. The chain's CDR3 is CASSLGAAIYEQYF. The CDR3 region has the DNA TGCGCCAGCAGCTTGGGCGCAGCGATCTACGAGCAGTACTTC.

The chain employs TRBV11-2 and TRBJ2-3; D remains ambiguous. The CDR3 runs 14 residues. Deletions cut 7 bases from V and 4 bases from J, with 15 bases between. CDR1 is SGHAT and CDR2 is FQNNGV in the germline V gene. The CDR3 DNA follows: TGTGCCAGCACCGGAAGGATAGCCTCAGATACGCAGTATTTT. This sequence encodes CASTGRIASDTQYF.

The chain couples TRBV6-1 to TRBJ2-7, with a tentative D call TRBD2 (6 bases). The CDR3 covers 15 residues. V gave up 4 bases and J gave up 0 bases, with 13 bases separating them. Germline-derived CDR1 and CDR2 are MNHNS and SASEGT. The CDR3 spells CASSANAGGSYEQYF. The CDR3 DNA reads as TGTGCCAGCAGTGCGAACGCCGGGGGCTCCTACGAGCAGTACTTC.

This clonotype came up a few times. V gene TRBV12-3 or TRBV12-4 combines with J gene TRBJ2-2; D not resolved. V lost 5 bases and J 5 bases, leaving 12 bases between the germline ends. The CDR3 extends over 14 amino acids. The CDR3 sequence: CASSPRVSTGELFF. The DNA of the CDR3 is TGTGCCAGCAGTCCCCGCGTTAGTACCGGGGAGCTGTTTTTT.

The chain carries TRBV28 and TRBJ2-7, with TRBD1 identical over 9 bases. The ends lost 6 bases at V and 7 bases at J; junction bases unmatched: 16. Germline loops: CDR1 MDHEN, CDR2 SYDVKM. There are 16 residues in the CDR3. CDR3 residues: CASSSVGQGPSEEQYF. In nucleotides, the CDR3 is TGTGCCAGCAGCTCTGTGGGACAGGGACCTTCGGAAGAGCAGTACTTC.

This clonotype was detected a few times. The chain links TRBV12-3 or TRBV12-4 to TRBJ1-1; 8 nucleotides line up with TRBD1. V lost 6 bases and J lost 4; bases outside the gene matches: 7. CDR3 length: 14 residues. The CDR3 sequence is CASSPGGKVTEAFF. The CDR3 coding sequence is TGTGCCAGCAGCCCAGGGGGCAAGGTCACTGAAGCTTTCTTT.

This clonotype showed up just a few times. The V call is TRBV27, the J call TRBJ2-2; TRBD1 matches 7 bases. With 4 bases clipped from V and 0 bases from J, the junction kept 11 bases outside the gene matches. This CDR3 contains 18 residues. Germline V lookup: CDR1 MNHEY, CDR2 SMNVEV (reference sequence). The CDR3 nucleotides read TGTGCCAGCAGTTCCGAACCCGGGACAGCGACGAACACCGGGGAGCTGTTTTTT. As protein: CASSSEPGTATNTGELFF.

The table lists this clonotype with many counts. The rearrangement uses TRBV29-1 and TRBJ2-1, with TRBD2 matching 14 bases. Trimming removed 7 bases from V and 7 bases from J; junction bases left unmatched: 3. Looked up from germline, CDR1 is SQVTM and CDR2 is ANQGSEA. The CDR3 consists of 13 residues. The CDR3 DNA reads as TGCAGCGCCAGACTAGCGGGAGGGAATGAGCAGTTCTTC. Residues: CSARLAGGNEQFF.

This chain connects TRBV6-1 to TRBJ2-4; 7 bases match TRBD2. Per the germline V gene, CDR1 is MNHNS and CDR2 is SASEGT. The V segment lost 10 bases and the J segment 3 bases; nucleotides outside the gene matches: 12. This CDR3 is built from 15 residues. In nucleotides, the CDR3 is TGTGCCACAACCCTATCACCGGGGGGCAAAAACATTCAGTACTTC. It encodes CATTLSPGGKNIQYF.

This clonotype was counted between two and nine times. The chain recombines TRBV28 with TRBJ2-5; D unclear. The ends were cut back, 5 bases at V and 2 bases at J, with 6 bases in the middle. The length of the CDR3 is 12 residues. Looked up from germline, CDR1 is MDHEN and CDR2 is SYDVKM. The CDR3 sequence: CASSQQQETQYF. CDR3 in DNA: TGTGCCAGCAGTCAGCAGCAAGAGACCCAGTACTTC.

The rearrangement joins TRBV7-9 to TRBJ2-1; D gene ambiguous. In germline, CDR1 is SEHNR, CDR2 FQNEAQ (reference sequence). CDR3 length equals 13 residues. The germline V and J ends were trimmed by 1 base and 6 bases, with 7 bases remaining between them. CDR3 sequence reads: CASSLGTPNEQFF. The CDR3, as DNA: TGTGCCAGCAGCTTAGGGACCCCCAATGAGCAGTTCTTC.

This clonotype was found many times. The rearrangement uses TRBV20-1 and TRBJ1-5; unclear D gene. Germline CDR1 reads DFQATT; CDR2 reads SNEGSKA (reference sequence). Trimming cost V 0 bases and J 5 bases, with 14 bases left between them. The CDR3 runs 15 residues. CDR3: CSARDRVGNHQPQHF. CDR3 bases: TGCAGTGCTAGAGATAGAGTTGGGAACCATCAGCCCCAGCATTTT.

This clonotype has more than one count but fewer than ten. The chain has TRBV13 and TRBJ2-1; possibly TRBD2 for D (7 bases). Germline V lookup: CDR1 PRHDT, CDR2 FYEKMQ (reference sequence). Trimming stripped 8 bases from V and 11 bases from J, with 16 bases between. The length of the CDR3 is 12 residues. The chain's CDR3 is CASSKGGAQQFF. The CDR3 DNA sequence: TGTGCCAGCTCCAAGGGGGGGGCACAGCAGTTCTTC.

This clonotype was recorded many times. The V and J genes are TRBV20-1 and TRBJ2-1, with D possibly TRBD2 on 5 matching bases. V was cut by 4 bases and J by 7 bases, with 17 bases left in between. Germline V gene data show CDR1 as DFQATT and CDR2 as SNEGSKA (reference sequence). The CDR3 has 14 residues. Written as DNA, the CDR3 is TGCAGTGCTACGAAGAGCGGAGCAAGTAATGAGCAGTTCTTC. Amino acid sequence: CSATKSGASNEQFF.

The chain recombines TRBV7-9 with TRBJ1-1; D unclear. V was shortened by 8 bases and J by 8 bases, with 15 bases between the two germline ends. The CDR3 contains 12 residues. The germline V gene encodes CDR1 SEHNR and CDR2 FQNEAQ (reference sequence). DNA of the CDR3: TGTGCCAGCGGCCCGGGAGGCCTGGAAGCTTTCTTT. Amino acid sequence: CASGPGGLEAFF.